These T cell receptor beta chains were read from a single sample in a study of T-cell reconstitution after alpha-beta-depleted transplantation in children. MiXCR, applied by TCRdb to the PCR reads, yields one record per CDR3 protein. Of about 980,000 distinct CDR3 sequences in the sample, about 26% were seen once. This material consisted of PBMCs, mostly from graft donor cells, taken 360 days after TCRalphabeta/CD19-depleted stem cell transplant. The receptors stem from a boy younger than two who had a stem cell transplant for SCID, so the T cells may come from the graft donor. Each CDR3 is given with its conserved first and last residue. The D gene is left open where the match is weak. Expanded clones get a size class; other rows say once, few or many, or leave the size out.

TRBJ2-2,TRBV7-3,NA,NA,CASSLRQGGGPGELFF,TGTGCCAGCAGCCTTAGACAGGGAGGGGGCCCCGGGGAGCTGTTTTTT
TRBJ1-2,TRBV30,NA,NA,CAWRRSFGYGYTF,TGTGCCTGGAGGCGGAGTTTTGGCTATGGCTACACCTTC
TRBJ2-7,TRBV5-6,NA,few,CASSWVERAPYEQYF,TGTGCCAGCAGCTGGGTAGAGAGGGCTCCCTACGAGCAGTACTTC
TRBJ1-5,TRBV27,NA,NA,CASSMGPRDFYQPQHF,TGTGCCAGCAGTATGGGGCCCCGGGACTTTTATCAGCCCCAGCATTTT
TRBJ2-1,TRBV20-1,NA,NA,CSAGRPAGNEQFF,TGCAGTGCTGGGCGCCCCGCGGGGAATGAGCAGTTCTTC
TRBJ2-3,TRBV9,TRBD2,NA,CASSTSGGKDTQYF,TGTGCCAGCAGCACCAGCGGGGGGAAGGATACGCAGTATTTT
TRBJ2-5,TRBV29-1,NA,NA,CSVEDRGFVNSETQYF,TGCAGCGTTGAAGATCGCGGGTTTGTGAATTCCGAGACCCAGTACTTC
TRBJ1-5,TRBV11-2,NA,NA,CASSPGANMAQHF,TGTGCCAGCAGCCCCGGGGCCAACATGGCCCAGCATTTT
TRBJ2-3,TRBV15,TRBD2,NA,CATSRDPSGLAGTRDTQYF,TGTGCCACCAGCAGAGATCCGTCCGGACTAGCGGGGACGCGAGATACGCAGTATTTT
TRBJ1-2,TRBV6-1,NA,NA,CASSLWVGSYGYTF,TGTGCCAGCAGCCTCTGGGTGGGTAGCTATGGCTACACCTTC
TRBJ2-2,TRBV4-3,TRBD2,NA,CASSHLGLAANTGELFF,TGCGCCAGCAGCCACCTGGGACTAGCAGCGAACACCGGGGAGCTGTTTTTT
TRBJ1-3,TRBV12-3/TRBV12-4,NA,NA,CASSRTAVHGNTIYF,TGTGCCAGCAGTCGGACAGCTGTACATGGAAACACCATATATTTT
TRBJ2-7,TRBV27,NA,NA,CASSLSPQGNYEQYF,TGTGCCAGCAGTTTATCTCCCCAGGGAAATTACGAGCAGTACTTC
TRBJ1-1,TRBV2,NA,NA,CASSAGAPNTEAFF,TGTGCCAGCAGTGCTGGGGCCCCGAACACTGAAGCTTTCTTT
TRBJ2-5,TRBV20-1,TRBD1,few,CSAHRGGITETQYF,TGCAGTGCTCACAGGGGTGGAATTACGGAGACCCAGTACTTC
TRBJ2-3,TRBV7-9,TRBD1,NA,CASSLITGGLLFGQYF,TGTGCCAGCAGCTTGATTACAGGGGGCCTTTTGTTCGGGCAGTATTTT
TRBJ2-3,TRBV7-2,TRBD2,once,CASSFEPGRVKDTQYF,TGTGCCAGCAGCTTTGAGCCCGGGAGGGTGAAAGATACGCAGTATTTT